This is a list of T cell receptor beta chains from one sample in a study of regulatory T cells in long-lasting Graves disease. TCRdb passed the multiplex PCR reads through MiXCR, listing each CDR3 protein once. The sample records around 470,000 distinct CDR3 sequences, 13% to 15% being singletons. These records were also assigned to another study, of T cells in Graves' hyperthyroidism and ophthalmopathy.

The sample consisted of peripheral blood mononuclear cells (PBMCs), taken at new diagnosis, from a patient treated with antithyroid drugs. These receptors were obtained from a woman aged 45-59 years with Graves disease. CDR3s include the opening cysteine and the closing phenylalanine or tryptophan. The D gene is left open where the match is weak. Expanded clones are given a class, and other clones once, few, many or no size at all.

>-|few|TRBJ2-3|TRBV28
CASRRGDRRTDTQYF
TGTGCCAGCAGGCGGGGGGACAGGAGGACAGATACGCAGTATTTT
>TRBD1|many|TRBJ2-7|TRBV6-2/TRBV6-3
CASSGGTGGYEQYF
TGTGCCAGCAGTGGGGGGACAGGTGGCTACGAGCAGTACTTC
>TRBD2|many|TRBJ2-7|TRBV15
CATSRALGLAAYEQYF
TGTGCCACCAGCAGAGCCCTAGGACTAGCGGCCTACGAGCAGTACTTC
>TRBD2|-|TRBJ2-1|TRBV19
CASSGYRSGTSVNNEQFF
TGTGCCAGTAGTGGGTACCGCTCCGGGACTAGCGTCAACAATGAGCAGTTCTTC
>-|few|TRBJ1-1|TRBV28
CASSPGGGRDWYTEAFF
TGTGCCAGCAGTCCGGGCGGGGGCAGGGATTGGTACACTGAAGCTTTCTTT
>TRBD2|few|TRBJ2-7|TRBV3-1
CASSPRTSGQYEQYF
TGTGCCAGCAGCCCAAGAACTAGCGGACAATACGAGCAGTACTTC
>-|many|TRBJ1-1|TRBV18
CASSPPSGNTEAFF
TGTGCCAGCTCACCACCTTCCGGAAACACTGAAGCTTTCTTT
>-|many|TRBJ1-2|TRBV7-9
CASSPRQGNYGYTF
TGTGCCAGCAGCCCCCGCCAGGGGAACTATGGCTACACCTTC
>TRBD2|few|TRBJ2-5|TRBV20-1
CSARVPSLVAGETQYF
TGCAGTGCTAGAGTCCCCTCTTTGGTAGCGGGAGAGACCCAGTACTTC
>TRBD2|many|TRBJ2-5|TRBV3-1
CASSQTSTETQYF
TGTGCCAGCAGCCAGACTAGCACAGAGACCCAGTACTTC
>-|many|TRBJ2-1|TRBV6-1
CASSGDRYRDLYNEQFF
TGTGCCAGCAGTGGAGACAGATATAGGGACCTATACAATGAGCAGTTCTTC
>TRBD2|-|TRBJ2-7|TRBV5-5
CASREGLAGFYEQYF
TGTGCCAGCAGGGAGGGACTAGCGGGATTCTACGAGCAGTACTTC
>-|-|TRBJ1-3|TRBV18
CASSPTLSRRRRTGNTIYF
TGTGCCAGCTCACCAACTCTCTCTAGGCGGAGAAGAACTGGAAACACCATATATTTT
>TRBD2|many|TRBJ2-7|TRBV4-2
CASSQVFSGTTPYEQYF
TGTGCCAGCAGCCAAGTGTTTAGCGGGACAACCCCCTACGAGCAGTACTTC
>-|few|TRBJ1-6|TRBV7-9
CASSLSGDHSPLHF
TGTGCCAGCAGCTTATCAGGGGACCATTCACCCCTCCACTTT
>-|-|TRBJ1-5|TRBV28
CASSNTKYSNQPQHF
TGTGCCAGCAGCAACACAAAATATAGCAATCAGCCCCAGCATTTT
>TRBD2|few|TRBJ2-4|TRBV19
CASSPRTSGSPPIQYF
TGTGCCAGTAGTCCCAGGACTAGCGGGAGTCCTCCTATTCAGTACTTC
>-|many|TRBJ2-5|TRBV30
CAWSVLRSATQYF
TGTGCCTGGAGTGTACTGCGGTCTGCGACCCAGTACTTC
>TRBD1|many|TRBJ2-7|TRBV25-1
CASSEFGTGTYEQYF
TGTGCCAGCAGTGAATTCGGGACAGGGACCTACGAGCAGTACTTC
>TRBD2|-|TRBJ2-7|TRBV6-5
CASSYCPSGAYEQYF
TGTGCCAGCAGTTACTGTCCTAGCGGGGCCTACGAGCAGTACTTC
>TRBD2|many|TRBJ2-4|TRBV20-1
CSASPSGRAKNIQYF
TGCAGTGCTAGTCCTAGCGGGAGGGCCAAAAACATTCAGTACTTC
>TRBD2|many|TRBJ2-7|TRBV28
CASISGTSGTYEQYF
TGTGCCAGCATCTCCGGGACTAGCGGGACCTACGAGCAGTACTTC
>-|-|TRBJ2-1|TRBV5-1
CASSLDGGAGSYNEQFF
TGCGCCAGCAGCTTGGATGGGGGAGCGGGTTCCTACAATGAGCAGTTCTTC
>TRBD2|few|TRBJ2-3|TRBV5-1
CASSWGIAGVRISPDTQYF
TGCGCCAGCAGCTGGGGTATAGCGGGAGTTCGGATTTCGCCAGATACGCAGTATTTT
>TRBD1|-|TRBJ1-5|TRBV7-9
CASSPGQYQPQHF
TGTGCCAGCAGCCCGGGACAGTATCAGCCCCAGCATTTT
>-|few|TRBJ2-5|TRBV19
CASSHSGGTQYF
TGTGCCAGTAGTCACTCTGGTGGGACCCAGTACTTC
>TRBD1|many|TRBJ2-7|TRBV5-8
CASSFTGEIYEQYF
TGTGCCAGCAGCTTCACAGGGGAAATTTACGAGCAGTACTTC
>TRBD1|-|TRBJ2-4|TRBV10-3
CAISDAGGLLLNIQYF
TGTGCCATCAGTGATGCAGGGGGCCTATTGTTGAACATTCAGTACTTC
>-|many|TRBJ2-1|TRBV10-1
CASSPDSLWNEQFF
TGCGCCAGCAGTCCGGACAGTCTTTGGAATGAGCAGTTCTTC
>TRBD1|few|TRBJ2-3|TRBV5-1
CASSLGRQGADTQYF
TGCGCCAGCAGCTTGGGGCGGCAGGGGGCAGATACGCAGTATTTT
>-|many|TRBJ1-1|TRBV28
CASSLPGQQNTEAFF
TGTGCCAGCAGTCTACCGGGACAACAGAACACTGAAGCTTTCTTT
>-|few|TRBJ1-4|TRBV4-2
CASSQGRQGEKLFF
TGTGCCAGCAGCCAAGGTCGACAAGGTGAAAAACTGTTTTTT
>TRBD2|few|TRBJ2-1|TRBV10-3
CAISDPGLAGVPYNEQFF
TGTGCCATCAGTGACCCTGGACTAGCGGGAGTACCGTACAATGAGCAGTTCTTC
>TRBD1|many|TRBJ1-6|TRBV28
CASSFTGGDSPLHF
TGTGCCAGCAGTTTTACAGGGGGTGATTCACCCCTCCACTTT
>-|-|TRBJ2-3|TRBV5-5
CASSFSGERGTDTQYF
TGTGCCAGCAGCTTCAGCGGAGAAAGGGGCACAGATACGCAGTATTTT
>-|few|TRBJ1-1|TRBV19
CASSIPGVTEAFF
TGTGCCAGTAGTATACCAGGGGTCACTGAAGCTTTCTTT
>-|many|TRBJ2-7|TRBV5-1
CASSLGQGSEQYF
TGCGCCAGCAGCTTGGGGCAGGGGAGCGAGCAGTACTTC
>TRBD2|-|TRBJ2-2|TRBV9
CAGQSGENTGELFF
TGTGCCGGTCAGAGCGGGGAGAACACCGGGGAGCTGTTTTTT
>-|many|TRBJ2-1|TRBV5-5
CASSLWGHSYNEQFF
TGTGCCAGCAGCTTGTGGGGACACTCCTACAATGAGCAGTTCTTC
>-|few|TRBJ1-3|TRBV11-2
CASSHQGGSGNTIYF
TGTGCCAGCAGCCATCAGGGCGGGTCCGGAAACACCATATATTTT
>TRBD1|few|TRBJ2-3|TRBV10-1
CASSDDRALGTDTQYF
TGCGCCAGCAGTGACGACAGGGCCTTAGGCACAGATACGCAGTATTTT
>-|many|TRBJ2-2|TRBV24-1
CATSGTGRNTGELFF
TGTGCCACCAGTGGAACGGGCCGGAACACCGGGGAGCTGTTTTTT
>TRBD1|many|TRBJ1-1|TRBV29-1
CSVGTGNTEAFF
TGCAGCGTTGGGACAGGGAACACTGAAGCTTTCTTT
>-|many|TRBJ1-1|TRBV11-3
CASSLYVNTEAFF
TGTGCCAGCAGCTTATATGTGAACACTGAAGCTTTCTTT
>TRBD1|many|TRBJ1-1|TRBV12-3/TRBV12-4
CASSFRDRKPEAFF
TGTGCCAGCAGTTTTAGGGACAGGAAGCCTGAAGCTTTCTTT
>TRBD1|many|TRBJ1-1|TRBV6-1
CASSSDRVGTEAFF
TGTGCCAGCAGCTCAGACAGGGTAGGGACTGAAGCTTTCTTT
>-|-|TRBJ2-3|TRBV7-9
CASSLAGWITDTQYF
TGTGCCAGCAGCTTAGCAGGGTGGATCACAGATACGCAGTATTTT
>-|-|TRBJ1-3|TRBV30
CAWSDSRGDSGNTIYF
TGTGCCTGGAGCGACTCGAGAGGCGACTCTGGAAACACCATATATTTT
>-|many|TRBJ1-4|TRBV4-1
CASSPRVGENEKLFF
TGCGCCAGCAGCCCTCGCGTGGGGGAGAATGAAAAACTGTTTTTT